Listed here are 14 T cell receptor beta chains from one sample, sequenced in a study of CD8 T cells in Susac syndrome. A quantity of about 0.5 to 1 ug RNA underwent reverse transcription using random hexamers. One entry per CDR3 protein, called by TCRdb with MiXCR from the immunoSEQ multiplex PCR reads. The table shows 200,000 to 300,000 distinct CDR3 sequences, with roughly 95% occurring only once. The sample taken for sequencing was CD4+ T cells from PBMCs. These receptors came from a human donor with multiple sclerosis.

The rearrangement joins TRBV19 to TRBJ1-5, with 7 bases identical to TRBD1. The V gene end was trimmed by 5 bases and the J gene end by 5 bases; junction bases not matched to a gene: 9. CDR1 is LNHDA, CDR2 SQIVND, per germline (reference sequence). The CDR3 consists of 15 residues. CDR3 amino acids: CASSAGTATYQPQHF. The CDR3 bases are TGTGCCAGTAGTGCCGGGACAGCAACTTATCAGCCCCAGCATTTT.

The rearrangement joins TRBV6-5 to TRBJ2-5, with 11 bases matching TRBD2. V lost 4 bases, J lost 5 bases, and 6 bases stayed unmatched. This CDR3 is built from 15 residues. Germline V CDR1 and CDR2: MNHEY, SVGAGI. The CDR3: CASSSGTSGWETQYF. The CDR3, as DNA: TGTGCCAGCAGTTCAGGGACTAGCGGATGGGAGACCCAGTACTTC.

The CDR3 DNA follows: TGCAGTGCTAGAGTGACTAGCGGGACCCAGTACTTC. Its protein is CSARVTSGTQYF. This chain links TRBV20-1 with TRBJ2-5, with 9 bases lining up with TRBD2. Germline trimming cut 1 base from V and 7 bases from J; bases unmatched to any gene: 1. Germline CDR1 is DFQATT and CDR2 is SNEGSKA (reference sequence). This CDR3 has 12 residues.

This clonotype was seen only once. The V and J genes are TRBV23-1 and TRBJ1-1; D call uncertain. TRBV23-1 is an ORF for which the function is uncertain. V shed 2 bases and J shed 1 base, with 11 bases lying between them. The CDR3 is made up of 15 amino acids. The CDR3 coding sequence is TGCGCCAGCAGTCAAGCCGACTCGGAGAACACTGAAGCTTTCTTT. Amino acid sequence: CASSQADSENTEAFF.

The chain has TRBV27 and TRBJ2-6; TRBD1 matches 8 bases. J gave up 0 bases and V 3 bases, and 4 bases lay outside the gene matches. The germline V gene encodes CDR1 MNHEY and CDR2 SMNVEV (reference sequence). CDR3 length: 17 amino acids. DNA for the CDR3: TGTGCCAGCAGTTTGGACAGGGAGTCCTCTGGGGCCAACGTCCTGACTTTC. Translated, it gives CASSLDRESSGANVLTF.

J is TRBJ2-2 and V is TRBV10-3; 11 positions match TRBD1. Germline V CDR1 and CDR2: ENHRY, SYGVKD. J gave up 7 bases and V 4 bases, and 2 bases lay outside the gene matches. There are 14 residues in the CDR3. DNA for the CDR3: TGTGCCATCAGTGGGGACAGGGGGAGCGGGGAGCTGTTTTTT. Its translation: CAISGDRGSGELFF.

The V gene is TRBV7-2, the J gene TRBJ2-1, with D hard to call. V lost 1 base and J lost 6, with 10 bases in between. The CDR3 length is 14 residues. Germline assignment: CDR1 SGHTA and CDR2 FQGNSA. The CDR3 loop is CASSLVDGINEQFF. CDR3 bases: TGTGCCAGCAGCTTAGTAGATGGGATCAATGAGCAGTTCTTC.

The chain carries TRBV12-3 or TRBV12-4 and TRBJ1-5; D unresolved. This CDR3 contains 13 residues. V was pared by 2 bases and J by 4 bases, with 6 bases between. Here the CDR3 reads CASSLYENQPQHF. CDR3 coding DNA: TGTGCCAGCAGTTTATACGAGAATCAGCCCCAGCATTTT.

The chain couples TRBV4-1 to TRBJ1-2; D is perhaps TRBD1 (5 bases). There are 13 residues in the CDR3. Trimming took off 1 base at V and 6 bases at J, with 9 bases between the two ends. In germline, CDR1 is MGHRA, CDR2 YSYEKL. Here the CDR3 DNA reads TGCGCCAGCAGCCAAGCAGGCAGGGATGGCTACACCTTC. Encoded protein: CASSQAGRDGYTF.

The gene calls are TRBV6-2 or TRBV6-3 and TRBJ1-5; D gene ambiguous. V gave up 6 bases and J gave up 4 bases, with 10 bases separating them. Looked up from germline, CDR1 is MNHEY and CDR2 is SVGEGT. CDR3 length: 13 amino acids. The CDR3 protein is CASRGERNQPQHF. CDR3 nucleotides: TGTGCCAGCAGGGGAGAAAGAAATCAGCCCCAGCATTTT.

This chain links TRBV3-1 with TRBJ2-7; D may be TRBD1 (5 bases). Germline V gene sequence: CDR1 LGHDT, CDR2 YNNKEL (reference sequence). The CDR3 contains 15 residues. Trimming took 1 base from V and 2 from J, leaving 12 bases between them. DNA of the CDR3: TGTGCCAGCAGCCAAGGCCGACAGCCAACCTACGAGCAGTACTTC. It yields the protein CASSQGRQPTYEQYF.

The chain links TRBV25-1 to TRBJ1-1, with D hard to call. CDR1 is MGHDK, CDR2 SYGVNS, per germline. Trimming removed 6 bases from V and 6 bases from J, with 14 bases in between. The length of the CDR3 is 13 residues. The CDR3 DNA is TGTGCCAGCAGGCCGGGGTCAGTCGCTGAAGCTTTCTTT. It specifies CASRPGSVAEAFF.

J is TRBJ1-2 and V is TRBV19; D may be TRBD1 (5 bases). Germline CDR1 LNHDA, CDR2 SQIVND (reference sequence). The V end was cut by 7 bases, the J end by 0 bases, with 12 bases between. This CDR3 contains 14 residues. CDR3: CASTTPGSNYGYTF. DNA for the CDR3: TGTGCCAGTACGACGCCAGGGTCTAACTATGGCTACACCTTC.

In its sample, this clonotype was seen once. J is TRBJ2-1 and V is TRBV15; TRBD2 aligns across 7 bases. The V and J ends lost 1 base and 1 base, in that order; junction bases with no gene match: 10. CDR1 and CDR2 from the germline V gene are LNHNV and YYDKDF (reference sequence). This CDR3 has 18 amino acids. The chain's CDR3 is CATSRGSGGPRSYNEQFF. In nucleotides, the CDR3 is TGTGCCACCAGCAGAGGCTCGGGAGGCCCCCGGTCCTACAATGAGCAGTTCTTC.